These 28 T cell receptor beta chains were sequenced from one sample in a study of T cell changes during pregnancy in multiple sclerosis. The assay was immunoSEQ multiplex PCR, and TCRdb's table has in-frame clones only and misses some. Of some 100,000 clones detected, 91% appear once; the ten largest clones hold 3.1%. The material was peripheral blood, obtained in the second trimester of pregnancy. Receptor source: a female donor with multiple sclerosis, enrolled in a pregnancy study.

The chain employs TRBV5-1 and TRBJ2-3; TRBD2 aligns across 14 bases. The CDR3 is made up of 20 amino acids. Trimming took 4 bases from V and 2 from J; bases not matched to a gene: 15. Germline V gene sequence: CDR1 SGHRS, CDR2 YFSETQ. The CDR3 bases are TGCGCCAGCAGCCCAGTTAGACTAGCGGGAGGGCGCCCTGTCACAGATACGCAGTATTTT. Translating gives CASSPVRLAGGRPVTDTQYF.

This chain connects TRBV28 to TRBJ2-7; 7 bases are shared with TRBD2. The germline V gene has CDR1 MDHEN and CDR2 SYDVKM. Losses at the gene ends were 5 bases for V and 9 bases for J; bases not matched to a gene: 13. This CDR3 region has 14 residues. CDR3 DNA sequence: TGTGCCAGCAGTCCGTCGGGGGGTTCCCGTATGCAGTACTTC. Translation gives CASSPSGGSRMQYF.

This clone occurred once. This chain joins TRBV29-1 and TRBJ1-3; 9 bases fit TRBD1. The germline gives CDR1 SQVTM, CDR2 ANQGSEA. The CDR3 covers 14 residues. The trim removed 2 bases at V and 4 bases at J, leaving 3 bases unmatched. CDR3 sequence (DNA): TGCAGCGTTGAATACAGGGGGCGAGGAAACACCATATATTTT. It yields the protein CSVEYRGRGNTIYF.

This clone showed up just a few times. This chain connects TRBV2 to TRBJ1-2; TRBD1 agrees at 9 bases. Per germline, CDR1 SNHLY and CDR2 FYNNEI. The junction had 4 bases not matched to a gene; V was cut back by 1 base and J by 7 bases. This CDR3 contains 14 residues. As DNA, the CDR3 is TGTGCCAGCAGTGAAGGGGGACAGGGAGGTGGCTACACCTTC. Translation: CASSEGGQGGGYTF.

The V gene is TRBV6-5, the J gene TRBJ2-7, with 7 bases lining up with TRBD1. J gave up 6 bases and V 8 bases, and 7 bases lay outside the gene matches. Germline CDR1 MNHEY, CDR2 SVGAGI. This CDR3 is built from 12 residues. The CDR3 bases are TGTGCCAGCGCAGGATCAGGGGGCGAGCAGTACTTC. Translated, it gives CASAGSGGEQYF.

The rearrangement joins TRBV5-4 to TRBJ1-6, with 9 bases matching TRBD1. Losses at the gene ends were 3 bases for V and 6 bases for J; bases not matched to a gene: 13. Looked up from germline, CDR1 is SGHNT and CDR2 is YYREEE (reference sequence). The CDR3 has 18 amino acids. In DNA, the CDR3 is TGTGCCAGCAGCTCCGCAAAACAGGGGGCTTTAACTAATTCACCCCTCCACTTT. Its translation: CASSSAKQGALTNSPLHF.

The J gene is TRBJ2-7, the V gene TRBV28; D is possibly TRBD1 (6 bases). Trimming left V 3 bases short and J 0 bases short, with 9 bases between. Germline-derived CDR1 and CDR2 are MDHEN and SYDVKM. The CDR3 is made up of 14 amino acids. For the CDR3, the DNA is TGTGCCAGCAGTTTCGCAGGGGACTCCTACGAGCAGTACTTC. Its translation is CASSFAGDSYEQYF.

The chain couples TRBV7-2 to TRBJ2-7; weak D call: TRBD1 (5 bases). CDR3 length: 18 residues. Germline V gene data show CDR1 as SGHTA and CDR2 as FQGNSA. V lost 4 bases, J lost 1 base, and 23 bases lay in between. DNA of the CDR3: TGTGCCAGCAGCTACCCCCCCGCCAGGGCCCATTGGTCCTACGAGCAGTACTTC. Translating gives CASSYPPARAHWSYEQYF.

In DNA, the CDR3 is TGTGCCAGCAGCTTTTCGAGCTCCACCGGGGAGCTGTTTTTT. Amino acid sequence: CASSFSSSTGELFF. The chain couples TRBV7-2 to TRBJ2-2; no reliable D call. This CDR3 region has 14 residues. Deletions cut 3 bases from V and 4 bases from J, with 9 bases between. Germline V gene data show CDR1 as SGHTA and CDR2 as FQGNSA.

The CDR3 protein is CASSKLAGVLYNEQFF. The CDR3 DNA reads TGTGCCAGTAGTAAACTAGCGGGAGTCCTCTACAATGAGCAGTTCTTC. The chain is built from TRBV19 and TRBJ2-1; TRBD2 agrees at 11 bases. Germline CDR1 LNHDA, CDR2 SQIVND (reference sequence). The CDR3 covers 16 residues. Trimming cost V 4 bases and J 3 bases; bases outside gene matches: 5.

The chain has TRBV28 and TRBJ2-1, with D unclear. The V and J ends lost 2 bases and 4 bases respectively, with 9 bases between them. Germline CDR1 and CDR2: MDHEN and SYDVKM. The CDR3 covers 14 residues. The chain's CDR3 is CASSLAVVYNEQFF. As DNA, the CDR3 is TGTGCCAGCAGTTTAGCGGTAGTGTACAATGAGCAGTTCTTC.

The chain couples TRBV7-9 to TRBJ1-2; D uncertain. The CDR3 runs 15 residues. Germline lookup yields CDR1 SEHNR and CDR2 FQNEAQ (reference sequence). The V end was cut by 2 bases, the J end by 2 bases, with 12 bases between. The CDR3 loop is CASSLPEGDNYGYTF. Here the CDR3 DNA reads TGTGCCAGCAGCTTACCCGAGGGCGACAACTATGGCTACACCTTC.

The chain employs TRBV19 and TRBJ2-7; 7 bases map to TRBD1. The ends lost 5 bases at V and 5 bases at J; junction bases unmatched: 6. Germline V CDR1 and CDR2: LNHDA, SQIVND (reference sequence). CDR3 length: 13 residues. The CDR3 DNA reads as TGTGCCAGTAGTGCACAGGGGTGGGACGAGCAGTACTTC. It yields the protein CASSAQGWDEQYF.

This clone came up a few times. This chain connects TRBV2 to TRBJ2-1; a weak D match, TRBD1 (5 bases). CDR1 SNHLY and CDR2 FYNNEI come from the germline V gene. The CDR3 runs to 14 residues. Trimming cost V 1 base and J 7 bases, with 11 bases left between them. This CDR3 reads CASSEGGRHNEQFF. CDR3 sequence (DNA): TGTGCCAGCAGTGAAGGGGGCAGGCATAATGAGCAGTTCTTC.

In DNA, the CDR3 is TGTGCCAGCAGCCAAGAGGGCAGGGGGCGTACCGGGGAGCTGTTTTTT. Protein sequence: CASSQEGRGRTGELFF. The chain employs TRBV14 and TRBJ2-2; 8 bases are a match to TRBD1. V shed 0 bases, J shed 5 bases, and the junction held 5 bases outside the gene matches. The CDR3 has 16 residues. Germline V gives CDR1 SGHDN, CDR2 FVKESK.

In regard to this clone: The same CDR3 can be traced to other DNA sequences in this sample. This chain joins TRBV19 and TRBJ2-1, with TRBD2 matching over 8 bases. After removal of 4 bases from V and 4 bases from J, the junction contained 3 bases not matched to a gene. Per germline, CDR1 LNHDA and CDR2 SQIVND (reference sequence). The CDR3 extends over 14 amino acids. The CDR3 nucleotides are TGTGCCAGTAGTAGTAGCGGGGCTTACAATGAGCAGTTCTTC. Protein: CASSSSGAYNEQFF.

This clone was picked up one time. The chain joins TRBV6-1 to TRBJ2-3; TRBD1 matches at 8 bases. CDR1 and CDR2 from the germline V gene are MNHNS and SASEGT. The CDR3 spans 15 residues. With 6 bases clipped from V and 0 bases from J, the junction kept 5 bases outside the gene matches. CDR3 region: CASRQTGGSTDTQYF. The CDR3 bases are TGTGCCAGCAGGCAAACAGGGGGTAGCACAGATACGCAGTATTTT.

This clone appeared once. V is TRBV9 and J is TRBJ2-3; D gene ambiguous. The CDR3 covers 12 residues. Germline V lookup: CDR1 SGDLS, CDR2 YYNGEE. The germline V and J ends were trimmed by 3 bases and 6 bases, with 8 bases remaining between them. The CDR3 is CASSATRDTQYF. The CDR3 nucleotides read TGTGCCAGCAGCGCAACGCGGGATACGCAGTATTTT.

V gene TRBV2 combines with J gene TRBJ1-5; D remains unclear. Germline V gene lookup returns CDR1 SNHLY and CDR2 FYNNEI. V dropped 2 bases and J dropped 6 bases, with 8 bases sitting between them. This CDR3 region has 13 residues. The CDR3 reads CASSENEGQPQHF. Here the CDR3 DNA reads TGTGCCAGCAGTGAAAATGAGGGTCAGCCCCAGCATTTT.

J is TRBJ2-1 and V is TRBV15; D may be TRBD2 (6 bases). Germline loops: CDR1 LNHNV, CDR2 YYDKDF (reference sequence). Trimming removed 3 bases at V and 3 bases at J, with 12 bases between. This CDR3 is built from 15 residues. The CDR3 nucleotides read TGTGCCACCAGCAGCCACACGGGGGTCTACAATGAGCAGTTCTTC. It translates to CATSSHTGVYNEQFF.

The chain recombines TRBV29-1 with TRBJ2-3, with D possibly being TRBD2 (5 bases). The ends were cut back, 4 bases at V and 2 bases at J, with 10 bases in the middle. Germline CDR1 SQVTM, CDR2 ANQGSEA. This CDR3 region has 13 residues. The CDR3 region has the DNA TGCAGCGTTGTTCGGGGTTTCACAGATACGCAGTATTTT. Amino acid sequence: CSVVRGFTDTQYF.

The chain links TRBV9 to TRBJ1-2; 8 bases match TRBD1. J was trimmed by 3 bases and V by 0 bases; bases with no gene match: 4. Germline values: CDR1 SGDLS, CDR2 YYNGEE. This CDR3 is 15 amino acids long. This CDR3 reads CASSVASDRDYGYTF. CDR3 nucleotides: TGTGCCAGCAGCGTAGCCTCGGACAGGGACTATGGCTACACCTTC.

This clone appeared a single time. The V gene is TRBV28, the J gene TRBJ2-7; D remains ambiguous. The CDR3 runs 11 residues. Trimming took off 4 bases at V and 5 bases at J, with 6 bases between the two ends. Germline-derived CDR1 and CDR2 are MDHEN and SYDVKM. The CDR3 DNA reads as TGTGCCAGCAGTTCCCGGGACGAGCAGTACTTC. Protein product: CASSSRDEQYF.

This chain uses TRBV19 with TRBJ2-2; D not certain. CDR1 and CDR2 from the germline V gene are LNHDA and SQIVND (reference sequence). Trimming cost V 0 bases and J 6 bases, with 11 bases left between them. The CDR3 contains 15 residues. DNA of the CDR3: TGTGCCAGTAGTATAGACAGGAAGTTGGCCGGGGAGCTGTTTTTT. As protein: CASSIDRKLAGELFF.

The chain combines TRBV5-1 with TRBJ1-5; D is possibly TRBD1 (5 bases). The CDR3 is made up of 15 amino acids. In germline, CDR1 is SGHRS, CDR2 YFSETQ. V lost 0 bases, J lost 4 bases, and 11 bases lay in between. The CDR3 protein is CASSLAGTNNQPQHF. The CDR3 DNA reads TGCGCCAGCAGCTTGGCCGGGACTAATAATCAGCCCCAGCATTTT.

This clone has only one observation. This rearrangement joins TRBV4-3 to TRBJ1-1, with 7 bases identical to TRBD1. CDR1 and CDR2 from the germline V gene are LGHNA and YSLEER. This CDR3 is built from 15 residues. With V trimmed by 0 bases and J by 3 bases, 4 bases remained unmatched. The CDR3, as DNA: TGCGCCAGCAGCCAAGATACAGGGGATTACACTGAAGCTTTCTTT. Translated: CASSQDTGDYTEAFF.

The chain is built from TRBV5-4 and TRBJ2-3; TRBD2 agrees at 8 bases. This CDR3 has 16 residues. The ends lost 7 bases at V and 3 bases at J; junction bases unmatched: 13. Germline CDR1 and CDR2: SGHNT and YYREEE (reference sequence). The CDR3 here is CASSRRREAGTDTQYF. CDR3 DNA sequence: TGTGCCAGCTCCCGGAGGCGGGAGGCGGGTACAGATACGCAGTATTTT.

The chain links TRBV28 to TRBJ1-5; no clear D. With 2 bases removed from V and 2 bases from J, the gap between germline ends came to 10 bases. Germline values: CDR1 MDHEN, CDR2 SYDVKM. The CDR3 sequence is 15 residues long. CDR3 sequence (DNA): TGTGCCAGCAGTTTAACTGGGCTCCGCAATCAGCCCCAGCATTTT. This gives the protein CASSLTGLRNQPQHF.